One sample yielded the 23 T cell receptor beta chains listed below, sequenced in a study of regulatory T cells in long-lasting Graves disease. Construction of TCR beta libraries relied on iRepertoire HTBI primers and on Arm-PCR targeting CDR3 regions. Using its own MiXCR run on the multiplex PCR reads, TCRdb lists one record per CDR3 protein. The table has about 620,000 distinct CDR3 sequences, around 15% seen once; the top ten hold under 20%. Time point meaning: newly diagnosed GD, antithyroid drugs for less than 3 months. PBMC-derived RNA was used for the TCR library. These data were also filed under a second study, of T cells in Graves' hyperthyroidism and ophthalmopathy.

Source: peripheral blood mononuclear cells (PBMCs), taken at new diagnosis, from a patient treated with antithyroid drugs. The source of these receptors is a woman aged 30 to 39 with Graves disease.

This clonotype was recorded many times. This chain connects TRBV6-1 to TRBJ1-1; no clear D. The CDR3 is 11 amino acids. Germline V CDR1 and CDR2: MNHNS, SASEGT. The V end was cut by 5 bases, the J end by 4 bases, with 5 bases between. The CDR3 region is CASSRGTEAFF. In DNA form, the CDR3 reads TGTGCCAGCAGTCGGGGCACTGAAGCTTTCTTT.

The rearrangement uses TRBV6-2 or TRBV6-3 and TRBJ2-1, with 10 bases fitting TRBD2. V dropped 5 bases and J dropped 5; count of bases not matched to a gene: 9. The germline V gene encodes CDR1 MNHEY and CDR2 SVGEGT. There are 16 residues in the CDR3. For the CDR3, the DNA is TGTGCCAGCAGTGTAGCCTGGACTAGCGGAAACAATGAGCAGTTCTTC. Protein: CASSVAWTSGNNEQFF.

V gene TRBV28 combines with J gene TRBJ2-7, with 8 bases matching TRBD1. CDR3 length: 15 residues. Germline values: CDR1 MDHEN, CDR2 SYDVKM. V trimming: 6 bases; J trimming: 6 bases; junction bases outside the gene matches: 13. CDR3 in amino acids: CASSRPGQAGREQYF. CDR3 DNA sequence: TGTGCCAGCAGCCGTCCGGGACAGGCTGGGCGCGAGCAGTACTTC.

In this sample, this clonotype turned up a few times. The chain employs TRBV19 and TRBJ2-3; 10 bases map to TRBD1. CDR1 is LNHDA and CDR2 is SQIVND in the germline V gene (reference sequence). This CDR3 has 15 amino acids. Trimming at V came to 4 bases and at J to 4 bases, leaving 5 bases not matched to a gene. CDR3 DNA sequence: TGTGCCAGTAGTAACCGGGACAGGGGCGCAGATACGCAGTATTTT. The encoded protein is CASSNRDRGADTQYF.

This clonotype was recorded at least ten times. V and J are TRBV12-3 or TRBV12-4 and TRBJ2-7; no reliable D call. Trimming left V 2 bases short and J 1 base short, with 9 bases between. The CDR3 covers 14 residues. This CDR3 is CASSLWSTSYEQYF. In DNA, the CDR3 is TGTGCCAGCAGTTTATGGAGTACGTCCTACGAGCAGTACTTC.

The V call is TRBV5-1, the J call TRBJ2-1; 9 bases are a match to TRBD1. This CDR3 contains 16 residues. After removal of 4 bases from V and 7 bases from J, the junction contained 12 bases not matched to a gene. CDR1 is SGHRS and CDR2 is YFSETQ in the germline V gene. CDR3 bases: TGCGCCAGCAGCCCAAGGGCCGGGACAGGGTTGAATGAGCAGTTCTTC. Translation gives CASSPRAGTGLNEQFF.

This clonotype was seen more than once but under ten times. This chain connects TRBV19 to TRBJ2-7; no reliable D call. Per the germline V gene, CDR1 is LNHDA and CDR2 is SQIVND (reference sequence). Trimming left V 10 bases short and J 0 bases short, with 13 bases between. The CDR3 contains 13 residues. CDR3 in amino acids: CATRARSSYEQYF. DNA of the CDR3: TGTGCCACCCGAGCACGGAGCTCCTACGAGCAGTACTTC.

This clonotype was observed a few times. The chain joins TRBV19 to TRBJ1-1; TRBD1 is a possible D gene (5 bases). The CDR3 consists of 16 residues. V lost 6 bases, J lost 0 bases, and 17 bases lay in between. Germline CDR1 reads LNHDA; CDR2 reads SQIVND (reference sequence). The CDR3 sequence is CASSNRGSGMNTEAFF. DNA for the CDR3: TGTGCCAGTAGCAACCGGGGGTCGGGGATGAACACTGAAGCTTTCTTT.

This clonotype occurred many times. The chain has TRBV28 and TRBJ2-1; 13 bases map to TRBD2. Germline V CDR1 and CDR2: MDHEN, SYDVKM. This CDR3 is 17 amino acids long. V lost 5 bases, J lost 5 bases, and 9 bases stayed unmatched. CDR3 residues: CASSLDPGLAGNNEQFF. The CDR3 nucleotides are TGTGCCAGCAGTCTGGATCCGGGACTAGCGGGAAACAATGAGCAGTTCTTC.

This clonotype was counted between two and nine times. The chain recombines TRBV19 with TRBJ2-2, with 7 positions matching TRBD2. The CDR3 covers 13 residues. Germline loops: CDR1 LNHDA, CDR2 SQIVND (reference sequence). The CDR3 DNA follows: TGTGCGGCGACTAGCTCGAACACCGGGGAGCTGTTTTTT. This gives the protein CAATSSNTGELFF.

The chain is built from TRBV5-8 and TRBJ2-5; tentatively, D is TRBD1 or TRBD2 (5 bases each). Matching the DNA end better, TRBJ2-1 makes the J call doubtful. Germline CDR1 and CDR2: SGHTS and YDEGEE. This CDR3 is 13 amino acids long. CDR3: CASSSWGNNEQFF. The CDR3 DNA sequence: TGTGCCAGCAGCTCATGGGGGAACAATGAGCAGTTCTTC.

The table lists this clonotype with many counts. V is TRBV6-2 or TRBV6-3 and J is TRBJ2-1; TRBD2 matches at 11 bases. Germline loops: CDR1 MNHEY, CDR2 SVGEGT. This CDR3 spans 16 amino acids. The V segment lost 5 bases and the J segment 12 bases; nucleotides outside the gene matches: 15. The CDR3 sequence is CASSEGALAGVNRQFF. The CDR3, as DNA: TGTGCCAGCAGTGAAGGGGCACTAGCGGGAGTAAATAGGCAGTTCTTC.

This clonotype was counted many times. V gene TRBV7-2 combines with J gene TRBJ2-7; 10 bases match TRBD1. In germline, CDR1 is SGHTA, CDR2 FQGNSA. V gave up 4 bases and J gave up 2 bases; unmatched junction bases: 8. This CDR3 has 16 amino acids. The CDR3, as DNA: TGTGCCAGCAGCTCTGACGGGACAGGGGCAACCTACGAGCAGTACTTC. Encoded protein: CASSSDGTGATYEQYF. Together with reference TRBV7-2 and TRBJ2-7, the CDR3 gives the full variable domain: GAGVSQSPSNKVTEKGKDVELRCDPISGHTALYWYRQSLGQGLEFLIYFQGNSAPDKSGLPSDRFSAERTGGSVSTLTIQRTQQEDSAVYLCASSSDGTGATYEQYFGPGTRLTVT.

This rearrangement joins TRBV19 to TRBJ1-2, with D hard to call. The germline V and J ends were trimmed by 8 bases and 5 bases, with 9 bases remaining between them. The CDR3 is 11 residues long. Germline-derived CDR1 and CDR2 are LNHDA and SQIVND (reference sequence). CDR3 sequence: CASFDLYGYTF. DNA of the CDR3: TGTGCCAGTTTCGATCTATATGGCTACACCTTC.

This clonotype has at least ten counts. The V and J genes are TRBV12-3 or TRBV12-4 and TRBJ1-1; 10 nucleotides match TRBD1. The V segment lost 5 bases and the J segment 8 bases; nucleotides outside the gene matches: 5. The CDR3 consists of 13 residues. The CDR3 reads CASSKWGQGEAFF. The CDR3 nucleotides are TGTGCCAGCAGTAAATGGGGACAGGGGGAAGCTTTCTTT.

About this clonotype: Since a much larger clone is just one base distant, this may be a read error. The V gene is TRBV6-2 or TRBV6-3, the J gene TRBJ2-5, with unresolved D. Germline-derived CDR1 and CDR2 are MNHEY and SVGEGT. The CDR3 loop spans 11 amino acids. The CDR3 sequence: CVSFTSETQYF. The DNA of the CDR3 is TGTGTCAGCTTTACGTCGGAGACCCAGTACTTC.

This chain links TRBV18 with TRBJ2-1; 7 nucleotides match TRBD2. The V gene's germline CDR1 is KGHSH and CDR2 LQKENI. The CDR3 is made up of 16 amino acids. Trimming cost V 6 bases and J 3 bases; bases outside gene matches: 11. The DNA for the CDR3 is TGTGCCAGCTCCCTTTCGGCTCTAGCGGACTACAATGAGCAGTTCTTC. Encoded protein: CASSLSALADYNEQFF. Variable domain in full (rest from reference TRBV18 and TRBJ2-1): NAGVMQNPRHLVRRRGQEARLRCSPMKGHSHVYWYRQLPEEGLKFMVYLQKENIIDESGMPKERFSAEFPKEGPSILRIQQVVRGDSAAYFCASSLSALADYNEQFFGPGTRLTVL.

This clonotype was recorded many times. This rearrangement joins TRBV7-2 to TRBJ2-7; D might be TRBD2 (6 bases). The CDR3 is made up of 14 amino acids. V lost 5 bases, J lost 3 bases, and 14 bases lay in between. Germline V gene data show CDR1 as SGHTA and CDR2 as FQGNSA. This CDR3 is CASSIAGSSYEQYF. The CDR3, as DNA: TGTGCCAGCAGCATTGCGGGGAGCAGCTACGAGCAGTACTTC.

This clonotype has ten or more counts. This chain connects TRBV2 to TRBJ2-4, with D perhaps TRBD2 (5 bases). The CDR3 has 13 residues. Trimming shortened V by 11 bases and J by 5 bases, and 16 bases separated the two germline ends. The germline gives CDR1 SNHLY, CDR2 FYNNEI. The CDR3 reads CAADGVRENIQYF. The CDR3 DNA reads TGTGCCGCGGACGGGGTACGGGAAAACATTCAGTACTTC.

In its sample, this clonotype was seen many times. This sequence joins TRBV6-1 and TRBJ2-4; D call uncertain. V lost 2 bases and J 8 bases, leaving 10 bases between the germline ends. Germline CDR1 and CDR2: MNHNS and SASEGT. The CDR3 has 13 residues. As DNA, the CDR3 is TGTGCCAGCAGTGAATCTGGCCGGGACATTCAGTACTTC. The encoded protein is CASSESGRDIQYF.

This chain uses TRBV29-1 with TRBJ2-7; no reliable D call. This CDR3 has 13 amino acids. CDR1 and CDR2 (germline): SQVTM, ANQGSEA. Trimming shortened V by 0 bases and J by 12 bases, and 18 bases separated the two germline ends. CDR3: CSVEDSPGSGVYF. CDR3 coding DNA: TGCAGCGTTGAAGATTCCCCGGGTTCTGGCGTGTACTTC.

The V and J genes are TRBV10-3 and TRBJ2-7; 8 bases are shared with TRBD2. The CDR3 is 17 amino acids. Per germline, CDR1 ENHRY and CDR2 SYGVKD. Trimming removed 2 bases from V and 2 bases from J; junction bases left unmatched: 11. CDR3: CAISEPGGVAGPYEQYF. The CDR3 coding sequence is TGTGCCATCAGTGAGCCTGGGGGGGTAGCGGGACCCTACGAGCAGTACTTC.

The chain uses TRBV6-2 or TRBV6-3 and TRBJ2-2; D gene unclear. This CDR3 is built from 14 residues. Trimming took off 7 bases at V and 3 bases at J, with 12 bases between the two ends. Germline-derived CDR1 and CDR2 are MNHEY and SVGEGT. CDR3 in DNA: TGTGCCAGCATTACGGGCAGCTACACCGGGGAGCTGTTTTTT. Protein product: CASITGSYTGELFF.